Detailed here is one TCR beta chain. MiXCR, applied by TCRdb to the RACE reads, yields one record per CDR3 protein. The sample has roughly 120,000 distinct CDR3 sequences; 9% to 10% are singletons. Time point described: healthy volunteer bleed at 2 weeks. Unfractionated whole blood served as the source for total RNA extraction. The data are from a study of human T cells and chemical hapten exposure. The CDR3 loop spans 11 amino acids. Germline lookup yields CDR1 MNHNY and CDR2 SVGAGI (reference sequence). Between the trimmed V and J ends, which lost 1 base and 7 bases, there was a span of 4 bases. This clonotype was obtained from a male donor in good health. Some clones in this sample may be carry-over from other donors' samples. The sequenced sample was whole blood. The V call is TRBV6-6, the J call TRBJ1-1; D call uncertain. CDR3 DNA sequence: TGTGCCAGCAGTTACTACATTGAAGCTTTCTTT. The encoded protein is CASSYYIEAFF.